This entry describes one T cell receptor (beta chain). The sample originates from a study of blood T cell repertoires in COVID-19. As for the study in general: Sources were T cells, B-cell-depleted T cells, or PBMCs; the material itself was cDNA or gDNA.

Original processing notes: From reference gene primer amplification, estimates of nucleated cell counts were derived. Profiled with immunoSEQ multiplex PCR; TCRdb holds only in-frame clones, not every one. V, J and clone size are those of that table, while D and trimming were read from the DNA. The sample consists of some 80,000 clones, more than 65% of them appearing once. CDR1 is LGHNT and CDR2 is FRNRAP in the germline V gene. Trimming cost V 5 bases and J 6 bases; bases outside gene matches: 10. The CDR3 has 16 residues. This receptor was taken from a woman of 80 years or more with active or convalescent COVID-19. This chain joins TRBV12-5 and TRBJ2-2, with 9 bases aligning to TRBD1. The sequencing sample was made of peripheral blood. CDR3 region: CASGQRRDRDSGELFF. The CDR3 coding sequence is TGTGCTAGTGGTCAACGCCGGGACAGGGACTCCGGGGAGCTGTTTTTT.